These 16 T cell receptor beta chains were sequenced from one sample in a study of beta chain features in type 1 diabetes. The entirety of the isolated RNA underwent reverse transcription, so expressed TCRB transcripts were sequenced. Method: immunoSEQ multiplex PCR; TCRdb's copy keeps in-frame clones and lacks some. The table lists under 400,000 clones, roughly a fifth of them singletons. Sequencing was done on a sample of naive CD4+ T cells from blood. The receptor source for this set is a woman aged 18-29 years in good health.

This clone has only a few counts. Within the sample, other DNA sequences also encode this same CDR3. V is TRBV18 and J is TRBJ2-5, with TRBD1 as a possible D gene (5 bases). V gave up 3 bases and J gave up 5 bases, with 7 bases separating them. The V gene's germline CDR1 is KGHSH and CDR2 LQKENI. There are 12 residues in the CDR3. The CDR3 reads CASSPGRETQYF. CDR3 DNA sequence: TGTGCCAGCTCACCGGGGCGGGAGACCCAGTACTTC.

This clone has more than one count but fewer than ten. J is TRBJ1-1 and V is TRBV4-1; 9 nucleotides align to TRBD1. The junction had 6 bases not matched to a gene; V was cut back by 3 bases and J by 4 bases. The CDR3 has 15 amino acids. Germline CDR1 is MGHRA and CDR2 is YSYEKL. As DNA, the CDR3 is TGCGCCAGCAGCCACCCGGGACAGGGAAGCACTGAAGCTTTCTTT. Its translation is CASSHPGQGSTEAFF.

This clone was recorded a few times. The J gene is TRBJ2-5, the V gene TRBV7-2; D is possibly TRBD2 (6 bases). The germline gives CDR1 SGHTA, CDR2 FQGNSA. V lost 5 bases to trimming and J lost 3 bases, with 13 bases between them. The CDR3 runs to 14 residues. The CDR3: CASSGRRGKETQYF. In DNA form, the CDR3 reads TGTGCCAGCAGCGGCCGGCGGGGCAAAGAGACCCAGTACTTC.

The CDR3 nucleotides are TGTGCCAGCAGCCCCCTGACAGGGATGAACTACGAGCAGTACTTC. Protein product: CASSPLTGMNYEQYF. This rearrangement joins TRBV11-2 to TRBJ2-7; 7 bases align to TRBD1. Looked up from germline, CDR1 is SGHAT and CDR2 is FQNNGV. The CDR3 has 15 residues. Trimming took 5 bases from V and 3 from J; bases not matched to a gene: 10.

The rearrangement joins TRBV29-1 to TRBJ1-1; no firm D call. CDR1 is SQVTM, CDR2 ANQGSEA, per germline. V lost 4 bases and J 5 bases, leaving 8 bases between the germline ends. CDR3 length: 11 residues. The CDR3 bases are TGCAGCGTTGCGGGGAAAACTGAAGCTTTCTTT. It yields the protein CSVAGKTEAFF.

The chain has TRBV7-2 and TRBJ2-1, with 15 bases lining up with TRBD2. V lost 1 base and J lost 3; bases outside the gene matches: 4. The CDR3 covers 18 residues. Germline loops: CDR1 SGHTA, CDR2 FQGNSA. CDR3 sequence reads: CASSLVGTSGGIYNEQFF. For the CDR3, the DNA is TGTGCCAGCAGCTTAGTCGGGACTAGCGGGGGGATCTACAATGAGCAGTTCTTC.

The chain couples TRBV5-1 to TRBJ1-4; D not certain. V dropped 0 bases and J dropped 3 bases, with 6 bases sitting between them. This CDR3 has 14 amino acids. Per the germline V gene, CDR1 is SGHRS and CDR2 is YFSETQ. The CDR3, as DNA: TGCGCCAGCAGCTTGGTCCCTGCTAATGAAAAACTGTTTTTT. It translates to CASSLVPANEKLFF.

The gene calls are TRBV7-9 and TRBJ1-2; maybe TRBD1 (5 bases). Trimming took 5 bases from V and 0 from J, leaving 10 bases between them. The CDR3 consists of 14 residues. The V gene's germline CDR1 is SEHNR and CDR2 FQNEAQ (reference sequence). This chain's CDR3 is CASSPDSTNYGYTF. CDR3 DNA: TGTGCCAGCAGCCCAGACAGCACTAACTATGGCTACACCTTC.

The chain carries TRBV19 and TRBJ2-1, with 15 bases identical to TRBD2. The CDR3 spans 15 residues. The junction had 6 bases not matched to a gene; V was cut back by 5 bases and J by 10 bases. Germline CDR1 is LNHDA and CDR2 is SQIVND (reference sequence). In nucleotides, the CDR3 is TGTGCCAGTAGTCGGACTAGCGGGGGGGCCGGAGAGCAGTTCTTC. Encoded protein: CASSRTSGGAGEQFF.

This chain uses TRBV10-3 with TRBJ2-7; 10 bases are a match to TRBD2. Losses at the gene ends were 4 bases for V and 4 bases for J; bases not matched to a gene: 1. Germline V gene sequence: CDR1 ENHRY, CDR2 SYGVKD. This CDR3 has 13 amino acids. CDR3: CAISASGGYEQYF. DNA of the CDR3: TGTGCCATCAGTGCTAGCGGGGGATACGAGCAGTACTTC.

This clone was seen more than once but under ten times. V and J are TRBV9 and TRBJ2-3; 8 nucleotides align to TRBD2. Germline assignment: CDR1 SGDLS and CDR2 YYNGEE. The CDR3 has 16 amino acids. V trimming: 0 bases; J trimming: 6 bases; junction bases outside the gene matches: 9. The CDR3 here is CASSVGRAGVRDTQYF. The CDR3 DNA sequence: TGTGCCAGCAGCGTAGGGCGAGCGGGGGTACGGGATACGCAGTATTTT.

This clone was counted between two and nine times. The V call is TRBV7-2, the J call TRBJ2-5; TRBD1 aligns across 9 bases. The CDR3 has 15 amino acids. The trim removed 3 bases at V and 5 bases at J, leaving 7 bases unmatched. Germline loops: CDR1 SGHTA, CDR2 FQGNSA. In DNA form, the CDR3 reads TGTGCCAGCAGCTTTTCCCTTGACAGGGGGGAGACCCAGTACTTC. It is translated as CASSFSLDRGETQYF.

The chain combines TRBV29-1 with TRBJ2-7; the match to TRBD2 covers 7 bases. Germline CDR1 is SQVTM and CDR2 is ANQGSEA. The CDR3 totals 14 residues. With 6 bases clipped from V and 4 bases from J, the junction kept 12 bases outside the gene matches. The CDR3 bases are TGCAGCGTGGTACGACTAGCATCATCATACGAGCAGTACTTC. Translation gives CSVVRLASSYEQYF.

V is TRBV5-1 and J is TRBJ2-7; D is unresolved. Germline lookup yields CDR1 SGHRS and CDR2 YFSETQ. The V gene lost 0 bases and the J gene lost 2 bases, with 6 bases spanning the gap. The CDR3 covers 13 residues. CDR3 in DNA: TGCGCCAGCAGCTTGGGGAGCACCTACGAGCAGTACTTC. Translating gives CASSLGSTYEQYF.

Only a few counts were recorded for this clone. V is TRBV5-1 and J is TRBJ2-3; a possible D gene is TRBD2 (5 bases). The germline V and J ends were trimmed by 4 bases and 3 bases, with 9 bases remaining between them. The germline gives CDR1 SGHRS, CDR2 YFSETQ. The CDR3 totals 13 residues. CDR3 DNA: TGCGCCAGCAGCCCCCGGACTACAGATACGCAGTATTTT. It translates to CASSPRTTDTQYF.

The rearrangement uses TRBV18 and TRBJ2-3, with TRBD2 matching over 11 bases. Looked up from germline, CDR1 is KGHSH and CDR2 is LQKENI. J was trimmed by 11 bases and V by 4 bases; bases with no gene match: 8. This CDR3 region has 14 residues. CDR3 sequence (DNA): TGTGCCAGCTCACACGCCTTAGGACTAGCGGGGCAGTATTTT. Translated: CASSHALGLAGQYF.